This passage covers 29 T cell receptor beta chains from one sample sequenced in a study of T cell responses to AZD1222 COVID-19 vaccine. Data came from immunoSEQ multiplex PCR; TCRdb stores just in-frame clones and leaves some out. The table records 120,000 to 150,000 clones, about 90% of them present only once. Sequenced material: peripheral blood, taken on day 0 of MenACWY control vaccination. The receptors originated from an adult in good health.

The chain is built from TRBV21-1 and TRBJ2-1; the table's TRBD2 call for D was not verified on the DNA. TRBV21-1 is a listed pseudogene. The CDR3 contains 16 residues. CDR3 coding DNA: TGTGCCAGCAGCAAAGTTGCCTACCAATCCTACAATGAGCAGTTCTTC. Translation: CASSKVAYQSYNEQFF.

This rearrangement joins TRBV28 to TRBJ2-3, with D perhaps matching TRBD2 (6 bases). The CDR3 is 14 residues long. From germline, CDR1 is MDHEN and CDR2 SYDVKM. Trimming removed 8 bases from V and 2 bases from J, with 14 bases in between. The CDR3 nucleotides are TGTGCCAGCGCAACGGCGGGGTCCACAGATACGCAGTATTTT. As protein: CASATAGSTDTQYF.

V and J are TRBV24-1 and TRBJ2-1; 12 bases fit TRBD2. Germline CDR1 reads KGHDR; CDR2 reads SFDVKD. This CDR3 has 14 residues. The junction had 3 bases not matched to a gene; V was cut back by 7 bases and J by 6 bases. CDR3 loop: CATRTSGSTNEQFF. The CDR3 coding sequence is TGTGCCACCAGGACTAGCGGGAGTACCAATGAGCAGTTCTTC.

The gene calls are TRBV6-6 and TRBJ2-7; 9 bases agree with TRBD2. Trimming took 7 bases from V and 6 from J; bases not matched to a gene: 13. This CDR3 region has 15 residues. CDR1 and CDR2 (germline): MNHNY, SVGAGI (reference sequence). DNA for the CDR3: TGTGCCAGCACCCAGTTACAGCGGGAGGCCCCCGAGCAGTACTTC. Protein sequence: CASTQLQREAPEQYF.

V is TRBV10-2 and J is TRBJ1-5; the match to TRBD1 covers 7 bases. V was pared by 6 bases and J by 7 bases, with 9 bases of the junction left unmatched. CDR3 length equals 14 residues. Germline V CDR1 and CDR2: WSHSY, SAAADI. As DNA, the CDR3 is TGCGCCAGCAGGAAGACAGGGATAGGACAGCCCCAGCATTTT. Encoded protein: CASRKTGIGQPQHF.

This chain joins TRBV28 and TRBJ2-1; D unresolved. This CDR3 is 16 amino acids long. Germline V lookup: CDR1 MDHEN, CDR2 SYDVKM. Trimming cost V 1 base and J 0 bases, with 10 bases left between them. The CDR3, as DNA: TGTGCCAGCAGTTTATCAGGAGTCCGCTCCTACAATGAGCAGTTCTTC. Its protein product is CASSLSGVRSYNEQFF.

This clone was seen just once. The CDR3 DNA reads as TGTGCCACCAGTGATTTGGAAAGACAGGGGGACTTTAATTCACCCCTCCACTTT. Its translation: CATSDLERQGDFNSPLHF. The chain couples TRBV24-1 to TRBJ1-6, with TRBD1 matching over 9 bases. Germline V gene lookup returns CDR1 KGHDR and CDR2 SFDVKD. The V gene end was trimmed by 0 bases and the J gene end by 6 bases; junction bases not matched to a gene: 8. The CDR3 is made up of 18 amino acids.

The chain recombines TRBV12-3 or TRBV12-4 with TRBJ1-1; unclear D gene. Between the trimmed V and J ends, which lost 6 bases and 0 bases, there was a span of 8 bases. This CDR3 contains 13 residues. The DNA for the CDR3 is TGTGCCAGCAGCCGCGGACTGAACACTGAAGCTTTCTTT. Protein: CASSRGLNTEAFF.

The chain couples TRBV27 to TRBJ2-2; 9 bases are shared with TRBD2. V lost 6 bases, J lost 5 bases, and 4 bases stayed unmatched. The CDR3 spans 14 residues. Germline CDR1 and CDR2: MNHEY and SMNVEV (reference sequence). The CDR3 sequence is CASRGLAMTGELFF. CDR3 in DNA: TGTGCCAGCAGGGGACTAGCAATGACCGGGGAGCTGTTTTTT.

The CDR3 DNA sequence: TGCGCCAGCAGTGGTGGACAGGGGAGTCCGTTCTTC. Amino acid sequence: CASSGGQGSPFF. V gene TRBV10-1 combines with J gene TRBJ2-1, with 9 bases aligning to TRBD1. There are 12 residues in the CDR3. The germline V gene has CDR1 WNHNN and CDR2 SYGVQD (reference sequence). V lost 4 bases to trimming and J lost 15 bases; unmatched junction nucleotides: 7.

The rearrangement joins TRBV19 to TRBJ2-7; D is possibly TRBD1 (6 bases). The CDR3 runs 12 residues. The V gene's germline CDR1 is LNHDA and CDR2 SQIVND (reference sequence). V dropped 1 base and J dropped 5 bases, with 6 bases sitting between them. The CDR3 loop is CASSIAGDEQYF. Written as DNA, the CDR3 is TGTGCCAGTAGTATAGCAGGGGACGAGCAGTACTTC.

J is TRBJ1-1 and V is TRBV6-5; no reliable D call. CDR1 is MNHEY and CDR2 is SVGAGI in the germline V gene. V was pared by 7 bases and J by 1 base, with 10 bases between. The CDR3 spans 13 residues. The CDR3 sequence is CASILDGNTEAFF. The CDR3 bases are TGTGCCAGCATCCTAGACGGGAACACTGAAGCTTTCTTT.

This clone has a single count. CDR3 sequence: CSVDPTGLDGYTF. The CDR3 region has the DNA TGCAGCGTTGACCCAACAGGGCTCGATGGCTACACCTTC. The chain employs TRBV29-1 and TRBJ1-2, with a possible D match to TRBD1 (6 bases). The V gene lost 3 bases and the J gene lost 6 bases, with 14 bases spanning the gap. The CDR3 contains 13 residues. Germline V lookup: CDR1 SQVTM, CDR2 ANQGSEA.

This rearrangement joins TRBV5-1 to TRBJ2-3; D uncertain. Looked up from germline, CDR1 is SGHRS and CDR2 is YFSETQ. Trimming stripped 4 bases from V and 1 base from J, with 10 bases between. There are 14 residues in the CDR3. The CDR3 loop is CASSPGSGTDTQYF. The CDR3 coding sequence is TGCGCCAGCAGCCCCGGTAGTGGCACAGATACGCAGTATTTT. The variable domain in full, with the rest retrieved from reference TRBV5-1 and TRBJ2-3, is KAGVTQTPRYLIKTRGQQVTLSCSPISGHRSVSWYQQTPGQGLQFLFEYFSETQRNKGNFPGRFSGRQFSNSRSEMNVSTLELGDSALYLCASSPGSGTDTQYFGPGTRLTVL.

The chain carries TRBV5-1 and TRBJ2-5; D remains unclear. The CDR3 loop spans 15 amino acids. Germline loops: CDR1 SGHRS, CDR2 YFSETQ. V lost 0 bases to trimming and J lost 5 bases, with 14 bases between them. The CDR3 protein is CASSLGALVSETQYF. CDR3 in DNA: TGCGCCAGCAGCTTGGGGGCCCTGGTTTCCGAGACCCAGTACTTC.

CDR3 nucleotide sequence: TGTGCCAGCAGCGACAGGACGGCGGGAGACACTGAAGCTTTCTTT. It translates to CASSDRTAGDTEAFF. The chain links TRBV5-4 to TRBJ1-1; tentatively, D is TRBD1 (6 bases). Germline V gene sequence: CDR1 SGHNT, CDR2 YYREEE (reference sequence). The CDR3 is made up of 15 amino acids. V was trimmed by 4 bases and J by 3 bases, leaving 16 bases between them.

The rearrangement links TRBV11-2 to TRBJ1-1; D is unresolved. V was cut by 7 bases and J by 0 bases, with 6 bases left in between. Germline values: CDR1 SGHAT, CDR2 FQNNGV. The CDR3 length is 12 residues. CDR3 amino acids: CASNEVNTEAFF. The CDR3 region has the DNA TGTGCCAGCAACGAAGTGAACACTGAAGCTTTCTTT.

The CDR3 sequence: CASSGKGWSEYYGYTF. Written as DNA, the CDR3 is TGTGCCAGCAGTGGAAAGGGTTGGTCGGAGTACTATGGCTACACCTTC. The rearrangement uses TRBV2 and TRBJ1-2; D is uncertain. V lost 4 bases, J lost 3 bases, and 18 bases lay in between. Germline V CDR1 and CDR2: SNHLY, FYNNEI. The CDR3 has 16 amino acids.

This chain connects TRBV19 to TRBJ1-1, with 10 bases matching TRBD1. With V trimmed by 5 bases and J by 7 bases, 10 bases remained unmatched. There are 15 residues in the CDR3. Germline-derived CDR1 and CDR2 are LNHDA and SQIVND (reference sequence). The chain's CDR3 is CASSVHRDRGGEAFF. Written as DNA, the CDR3 is TGTGCCAGTAGTGTACACCGGGACAGGGGAGGTGAAGCTTTCTTT.

This sequence joins TRBV27 and TRBJ1-5, with D possibly matching TRBD1 (6 bases). The germline CDR1 and CDR2 sequences are MNHEY and SMNVEV (reference sequence). Trimming removed 5 bases at V and 1 base at J, with 9 bases between. The CDR3 consists of 14 residues. The CDR3 here is CASSQTGSNQPQHF. The CDR3 DNA sequence: TGTGCCAGCAGTCAGACAGGAAGCAATCAGCCCCAGCATTTT.

The chain uses TRBV7-2 and TRBJ1-1, with D perhaps matching TRBD1 (6 bases). Germline CDR1 SGHTA, CDR2 FQGNSA. V lost 3 bases, J lost 5 bases, and 10 bases lay in between. The CDR3 covers 13 residues. CDR3 nucleotides: TGTGCCAGCAGCTTTAACAGGGTAACTGAAGCTTTCTTT. Protein: CASSFNRVTEAFF. The full variable domain, in which reference TRBV7-2 and TRBJ1-1 provide the parts outside the CDR3, is GAGVSQSPSNKVTEKGKDVELRCDPISGHTALYWYRQSLGQGLEFLIYFQGNSAPDKSGLPSDRFSAERTGGSVSTLTIQRTQQEDSAVYLCASSFNRVTEAFFGQGTRLTVV.

The rearrangement links TRBV4-1 to TRBJ1-4; no reliable D call. CDR1 and CDR2 (germline): MGHRA, YSYEKL. Trimming stripped 1 base from V and 0 bases from J, with 6 bases between. CDR3 length equals 15 residues. The CDR3 sequence: CASSQADTTNEKLFF. The CDR3 nucleotides read TGCGCCAGCAGCCAAGCGGATACAACTAATGAAAAACTGTTTTTT.

The chain links TRBV6-5 to TRBJ1-1; D is undetermined. The CDR3 is 15 amino acids. Germline values: CDR1 MNHEY, CDR2 SVGAGI. V lost 4 bases to trimming and J lost 1 base, with 13 bases between them. CDR3 nucleotide sequence: TGTGCCAGCAGTTCCCGGGGATTCGGGAACACTGAAGCTTTCTTT. Its translation: CASSSRGFGNTEAFF.

The V call is TRBV14, the J call TRBJ1-2; tentative D call: TRBD1 (5 bases). The CDR3 sequence is 15 residues long. The V and J ends lost 3 bases and 4 bases respectively, with 15 bases between them. Germline CDR1 and CDR2: SGHDN and FVKESK. Written as DNA, the CDR3 is TGTGCCAGCAGCCAGGTGGGGACCCTATCCTATGGCTACACCTTC. It codes for CASSQVGTLSYGYTF.

This clone was counted only a few times. V usage is TRBV2 and J usage is TRBJ1-2; TRBD1 matches at 10 bases. Germline-derived CDR1 and CDR2 are SNHLY and FYNNEI. V lost 7 bases and J lost 6; bases outside the gene matches: 11. CDR3 length equals 15 residues. The CDR3 DNA follows: TGTGCCAGCATCCGGGAGAGGGGGACAGGGGATGGCTACACCTTC. This translates into CASIRERGTGDGYTF.

This chain joins TRBV6-5 and TRBJ1-3; D gene unclear. V gave up 6 bases and J gave up 0 bases, with 12 bases separating them. Germline CDR1 and CDR2: MNHEY and SVGAGI. This CDR3 has 15 residues. The CDR3 sequence: CASSSPGNSGNTIYF. The DNA for the CDR3 is TGTGCCAGCAGCTCCCCCGGGAACTCTGGAAACACCATATATTTT.

The J gene is TRBJ2-7, the V gene TRBV9; D ambiguous. Germline CDR1 and CDR2: SGDLS and YYNGEE. V was shortened by 0 bases and J by 6 bases, with 7 bases between the two germline ends. The CDR3 extends over 12 amino acids. The chain's CDR3 is CASSVDAGEQYF. CDR3 bases: TGTGCCAGCAGCGTAGACGCAGGCGAGCAGTACTTC.

The V and J genes are TRBV29-1 and TRBJ1-1; D remains ambiguous. Germline V gene sequence: CDR1 SQVTM, CDR2 ANQGSEA. CDR3 size: 12 residues. V was pared by 7 bases and J by 6 bases, with 15 bases between. The CDR3 loop is CSARTGSPEAFF. As DNA, the CDR3 is TGCAGCGCTCGAACGGGGTCCCCTGAAGCTTTCTTT.

Details on this clone: Other DNA sequences of this sample code for an identical CDR3. This chain connects TRBV9 to TRBJ2-2, with a tentative D call TRBD2 (5 bases). CDR1 and CDR2 from the germline V gene are SGDLS and YYNGEE. The ends were cut back, 4 bases at V and 2 bases at J, with 12 bases in the middle. The CDR3 is made up of 15 amino acids. CDR3 protein: CASSPRTGNTGELFF. CDR3 DNA: TGTGCCAGCAGCCCGCGGACGGGAAACACCGGGGAGCTGTTTTTT.